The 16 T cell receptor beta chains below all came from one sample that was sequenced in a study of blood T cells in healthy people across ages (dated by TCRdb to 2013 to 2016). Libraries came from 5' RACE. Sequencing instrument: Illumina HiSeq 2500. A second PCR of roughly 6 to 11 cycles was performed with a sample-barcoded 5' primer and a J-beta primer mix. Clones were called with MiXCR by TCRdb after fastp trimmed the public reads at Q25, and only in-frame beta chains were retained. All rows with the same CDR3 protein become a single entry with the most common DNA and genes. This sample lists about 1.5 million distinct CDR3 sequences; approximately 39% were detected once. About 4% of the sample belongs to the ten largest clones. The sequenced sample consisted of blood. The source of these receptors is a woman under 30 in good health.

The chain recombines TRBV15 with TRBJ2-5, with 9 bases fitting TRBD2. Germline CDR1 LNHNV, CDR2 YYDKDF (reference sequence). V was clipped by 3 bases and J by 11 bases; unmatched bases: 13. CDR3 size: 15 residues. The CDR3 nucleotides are TGTGCCACCAGCAGGGGTAGCGGGAGATATAATGAGCAGTACTTC. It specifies CATSRGSGRYNEQYF.

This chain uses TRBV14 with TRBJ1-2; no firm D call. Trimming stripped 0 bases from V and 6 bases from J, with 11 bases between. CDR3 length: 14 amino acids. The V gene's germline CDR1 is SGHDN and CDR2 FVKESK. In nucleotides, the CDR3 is TGTGCCAGCAGCCAAGATCAAGGCTTTAATGGCTACACCTTC. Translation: CASSQDQGFNGYTF.

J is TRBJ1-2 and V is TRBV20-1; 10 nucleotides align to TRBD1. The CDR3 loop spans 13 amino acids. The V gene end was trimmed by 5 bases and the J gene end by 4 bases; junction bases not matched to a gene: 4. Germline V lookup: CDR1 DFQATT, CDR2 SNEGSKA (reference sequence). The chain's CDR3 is CSAATGGSYGYTF. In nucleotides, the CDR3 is TGCAGTGCTGCGACAGGGGGCTCCTATGGCTACACCTTC.

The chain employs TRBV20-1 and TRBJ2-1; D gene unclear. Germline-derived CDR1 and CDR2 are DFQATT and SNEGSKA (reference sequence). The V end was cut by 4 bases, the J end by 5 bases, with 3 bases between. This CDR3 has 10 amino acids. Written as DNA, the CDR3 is TGCAGTGCTATTGACAATGAGCAGTTCTTC. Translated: CSAIDNEQFF.

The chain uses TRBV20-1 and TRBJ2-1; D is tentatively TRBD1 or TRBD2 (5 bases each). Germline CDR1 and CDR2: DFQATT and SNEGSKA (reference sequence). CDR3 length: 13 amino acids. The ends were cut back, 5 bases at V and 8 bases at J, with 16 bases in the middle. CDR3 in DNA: TGCAGTGCTTTCGGGGCCCTGGGATATGAGCAGTTCTTC. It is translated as CSAFGALGYEQFF.

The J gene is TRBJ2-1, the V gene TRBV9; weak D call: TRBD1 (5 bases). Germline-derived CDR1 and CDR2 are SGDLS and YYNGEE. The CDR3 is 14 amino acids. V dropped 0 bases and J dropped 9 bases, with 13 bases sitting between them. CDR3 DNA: TGTGCCAGCAGCGTAGCGACAGTGGAAGGTGAGCAGTTCTTC. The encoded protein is CASSVATVEGEQFF.

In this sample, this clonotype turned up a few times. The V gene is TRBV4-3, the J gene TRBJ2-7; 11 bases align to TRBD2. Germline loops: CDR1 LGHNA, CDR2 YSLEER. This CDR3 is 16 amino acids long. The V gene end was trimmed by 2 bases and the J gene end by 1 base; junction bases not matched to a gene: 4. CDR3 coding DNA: TGCGCCAGCAGCCAAACTAGCGGGAGAAGGTCCTACGAGCAGTACTTC. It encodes CASSQTSGRRSYEQYF.

The CDR3, as DNA: TGCAGCGCAAAGGGACACCCCACAGATACGCAGTATTTT. Amino acids: CSAKGHPTDTQYF. V and J are TRBV29-1 and TRBJ2-3; D is possibly TRBD1 (6 bases). This CDR3 has 13 residues. The germline V gene encodes CDR1 SQVTM and CDR2 ANQGSEA. V was shortened by 7 bases and J by 2 bases, with 13 bases between the two germline ends.

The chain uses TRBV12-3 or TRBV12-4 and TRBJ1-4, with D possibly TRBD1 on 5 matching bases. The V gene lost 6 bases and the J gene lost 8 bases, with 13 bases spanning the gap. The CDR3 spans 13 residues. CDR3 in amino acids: CASSLQASEKLFF. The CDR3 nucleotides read TGTGCCAGCAGCTTACAGGCGAGCGAAAAACTGTTTTTT.

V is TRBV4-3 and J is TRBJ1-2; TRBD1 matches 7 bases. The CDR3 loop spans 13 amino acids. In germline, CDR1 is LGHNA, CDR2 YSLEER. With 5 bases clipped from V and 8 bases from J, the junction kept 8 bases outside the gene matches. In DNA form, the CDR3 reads TGCGCCAGCAGCGAATTGGAGGGGGCCGGCTACACCTTC. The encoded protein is CASSELEGAGYTF.

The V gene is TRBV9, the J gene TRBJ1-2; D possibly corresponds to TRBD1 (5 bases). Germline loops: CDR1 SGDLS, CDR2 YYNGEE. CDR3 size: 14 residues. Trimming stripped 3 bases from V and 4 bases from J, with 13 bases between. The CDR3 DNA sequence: TGTGCCAGCAGCGGGACTGTCGGGGGCTATGGCTACACCTTC. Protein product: CASSGTVGGYGYTF.

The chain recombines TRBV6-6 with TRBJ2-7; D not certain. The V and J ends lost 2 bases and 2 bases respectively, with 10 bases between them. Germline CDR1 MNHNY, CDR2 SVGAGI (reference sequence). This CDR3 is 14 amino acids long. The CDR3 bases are TGTGCCAGCAGTTACCCCGGATCGCCCTACGAGCAGTACTTC. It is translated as CASSYPGSPYEQYF.

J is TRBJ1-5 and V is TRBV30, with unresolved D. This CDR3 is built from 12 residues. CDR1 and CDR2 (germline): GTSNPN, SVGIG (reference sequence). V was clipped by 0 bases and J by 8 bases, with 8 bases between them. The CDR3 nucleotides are TGTGCCTGGAGTGTGTCGGGTGAGCCCCAGCATTTT. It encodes CAWSVSGEPQHF.

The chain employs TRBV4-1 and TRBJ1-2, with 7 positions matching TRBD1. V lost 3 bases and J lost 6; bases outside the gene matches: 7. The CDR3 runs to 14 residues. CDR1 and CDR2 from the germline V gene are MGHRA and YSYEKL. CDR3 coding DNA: TGCGCCAGCAGCCACGCTATAACAGGGGATGGCTACACCTTC. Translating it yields CASSHAITGDGYTF.

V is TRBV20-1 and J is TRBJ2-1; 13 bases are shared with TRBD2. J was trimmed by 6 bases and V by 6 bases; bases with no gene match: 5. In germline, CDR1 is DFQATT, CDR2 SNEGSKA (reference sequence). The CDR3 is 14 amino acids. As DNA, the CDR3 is TGCAGTGCAAGGGGACTAGCGGGGTTCAATGAGCAGTTCTTC. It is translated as CSARGLAGFNEQFF.

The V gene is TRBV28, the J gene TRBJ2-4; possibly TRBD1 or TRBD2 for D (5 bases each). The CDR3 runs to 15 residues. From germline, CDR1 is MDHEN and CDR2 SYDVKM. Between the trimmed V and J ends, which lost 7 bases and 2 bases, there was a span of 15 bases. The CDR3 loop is CASIQAEGPKNIQYF. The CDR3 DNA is TGTGCCAGCATCCAAGCCGAGGGGCCCAAAAACATTCAGTACTTC.